The source of this T cell receptor (beta chain) is a study of blood T cell repertoires in COVID-19. Across the study: Sample material is recorded as cDNA or gDNA derived from T cells, B-cell-depleted T cells, or PBMCs.

The V end lost 6 bases, the J end lost 0 bases, and 17 bases lay between the germline ends. The CDR3 is made up of 16 amino acids. The germline V gene has CDR1 SGHRS and CDR2 YFSETQ. Participants' own reports of clinical history determined their cohort assignment. In Cohort 3, a recovered donor had either two negative PCRs, clearance, or symptom resolution. The repertoire was sequenced with immunoSEQ multiplex PCR; TCRdb's copy has only in-frame clones and lacks some. The sample includes about 280,000 clones, roughly nine tenths of them seen just once. Material for sequencing was PBMCs or T cells enriched from blood (not recorded which). The rearrangement uses TRBV5-1 and TRBJ2-3; D may be TRBD2 (5 bases). The TCR sequence derives from a woman aged 60-75 years who had recovered from COVID-19. CDR3 region: CASTGSPTGSTDTQYF. The CDR3 region has the DNA TGCGCCAGCACCGGTTCACCTACGGGGAGCACAGATACGCAGTATTTT.